These 25 T cell receptor beta chains came from one sample sequenced in a study of memory CD4+ T cells and cytomegalovirus serostatus. The table came from immunoSEQ multiplex PCR; TCRdb's copy has only in-frame clones and leaves some out. The table lists 50,000 to 65,000 clones, over 70% of them singletons. The sort gate was single viable CD3+CD4+CD8-CD45RO+ cells for memory CD4+ T cells. The specimen sequenced was memory CD4+ T cells from blood. These receptors all come from an adult in good health and CMV-seropositive.

The genes are TRBV27 and TRBJ1-3; no clear D gene. Deletions cut 6 bases from V and 4 bases from J, with 10 bases between. The germline gives CDR1 MNHEY, CDR2 SMNVEV (reference sequence). The CDR3 is made up of 13 amino acids. CDR3 loop: CASSPAQGNTIYF. The CDR3 bases are TGTGCCAGCAGCCCGGCCCAGGGAAACACCATATATTTT.

The chain recombines TRBV20-1 with TRBJ2-7, with a possible D match to TRBD2 (5 bases). Trimming left V 6 bases short and J 1 base short, with 7 bases between. Germline V gives CDR1 DFQATT, CDR2 SNEGSKA (reference sequence). This CDR3 region has 11 residues. The CDR3 nucleotides are TGCAGTGCAGGGAGATCCTACGAGCAGTACTTC. The encoded protein is CSAGRSYEQYF.

The gene calls are TRBV20-1 and TRBJ2-3; D not resolved. Germline CDR1 DFQATT, CDR2 SNEGSKA (reference sequence). Deletions cut 2 bases from V and 7 bases from J, with 7 bases between. CDR3 length: 11 residues. CDR3 DNA sequence: TGCAGTGCTAGAATAGCATATACGCAGTATTTT. It yields the protein CSARIAYTQYF.

This clone was recorded only once. The gene calls are TRBV18 and TRBJ2-3, with 9 bases fitting TRBD2. Germline V lookup: CDR1 KGHSH, CDR2 LQKENI. The J segment lost 6 bases and the V segment lost 3 bases, leaving 7 bases of the junction unmatched. The CDR3 length is 15 residues. The CDR3 is CASSPNPAGGDTQYF. Here the CDR3 DNA reads TGTGCCAGCTCACCGAACCCAGCGGGAGGTGATACGCAGTATTTT. The full variable domain, its missing parts supplied by reference TRBV18 and TRBJ2-3, is NAGVMQNPRHLVRRRGQEARLRCSPMKGHSHVYWYRQLPEEGLKFMVYLQKENIIDESGMPKERFSAEFPKEGPSILRIQQVVRGDSAAYFCASSPNPAGGDTQYFGPGTRLTVL.

V is TRBV5-6 and J is TRBJ1-4, with D tentatively TRBD1 (5 bases). Germline lookup yields CDR1 SGHDT and CDR2 YYEEEE. This CDR3 contains 14 residues. Trimming took off 4 bases at V and 1 base at J, with 8 bases between the two ends. As DNA, the CDR3 is TGTGCCAGCAGCCGCAGGGTAACTAATGAAAAACTGTTTTTT. Protein product: CASSRRVTNEKLFF.

This clone was recorded once. This sequence joins TRBV7-2 and TRBJ2-7, with D possibly called TRBD1 or TRBD2 (7 bases each). The V end lost 3 bases, the J end lost 2 bases, and 14 bases lay between the germline ends. The CDR3 runs to 15 residues. CDR1 and CDR2 from the germline V gene are SGHTA and FQGNSA. CDR3 nucleotides: TGTGCCAGCAGCTTCCAGGGGGGGGCTACCTACGAGCAGTACTTC. This translates into CASSFQGGATYEQYF.

The DNA for the CDR3 is TGTGCCAGCAGCCAAGATCTAGCAAACACTGAAGCTTTCTTT. It specifies CASSQDLANTEAFF. The rearrangement uses TRBV14 and TRBJ1-1; the D is unclear. V was shortened by 0 bases and J by 2 bases, with 7 bases between the two germline ends. The CDR3 length is 14 residues. Germline V gives CDR1 SGHDN, CDR2 FVKESK.

The V and J genes are TRBV7-2 and TRBJ2-7; 12 bases match TRBD1. This CDR3 comprises 14 residues. With 5 bases clipped from V and 7 bases from J, the junction kept 6 bases outside the gene matches. Germline values: CDR1 SGHTA, CDR2 FQGNSA. This chain's CDR3 is CASSAGTGGWEQYF. CDR3 in DNA: TGTGCCAGCAGCGCCGGGACAGGGGGCTGGGAGCAGTACTTC.

V and J are TRBV27 and TRBJ2-7; tentatively, D is TRBD1 (6 bases). The germline gives CDR1 MNHEY, CDR2 SMNVEV (reference sequence). The CDR3 covers 16 residues. V was clipped by 4 bases and J by 2 bases, with 18 bases between them. The CDR3 sequence: CASSSTLGQGPYEQYF. CDR3 DNA: TGTGCCAGCAGTTCAACCCTCGGGCAGGGGCCCTACGAGCAGTACTTC.

This clone occurred once. The rearrangement links TRBV2 to TRBJ2-1; TRBD2 might be the D (5 bases). The V end was cut by 8 bases, the J end by 4 bases, with 9 bases between. Per germline, CDR1 SNHLY and CDR2 FYNNEI. The CDR3 spans 12 residues. The CDR3 loop reads CASGRGYNEQFF. CDR3 nucleotides: TGTGCCAGCGGTCGCGGGTACAATGAGCAGTTCTTC.

J is TRBJ1-1 and V is TRBV11-2; D is unresolved. Trimming left V 6 bases short and J 2 bases short, with 13 bases between. CDR1 is SGHAT, CDR2 FQNNGV, per germline. This CDR3 has 14 residues. CDR3 amino acids: CASRPQVLNTEAFF. DNA for the CDR3: TGTGCCAGCAGGCCTCAGGTTCTTAACACTGAAGCTTTCTTT. Supplemented by reference TRBV11-2 and TRBJ1-1, the full variable domain reads EAGVAQSPRYKIIEKRQSVAFWCNPISGHATLYWYQQILGQGPKLLIQFQNNGVVDDSQLPKDRFSAERLKGVDSTLKIQPAKLEDSAVYLCASRPQVLNTEAFFGQGTRLTVV.

This chain joins TRBV29-1 and TRBJ2-4, with a tentative D call TRBD2 (7 bases). The V gene's germline CDR1 is SQVTM and CDR2 ANQGSEA. This CDR3 has 14 residues. Written as DNA, the CDR3 is TGCTCTGTTGGGGGGGCACCGAGCCAAAACATTCAGTACTTC. This codes for CSVGGAPSQNIQYF.

The rearrangement links TRBV5-1 to TRBJ2-5; D not resolved. The CDR3 length is 16 residues. V was shortened by 0 bases and J by 5 bases, with 17 bases between the two germline ends. Germline CDR1 is SGHRS and CDR2 is YFSETQ. Written as DNA, the CDR3 is TGCGCCAGCAGCTTGGGTTGGCAAACCGGTAGGGAGACCCAGTACTTC. Its translation is CASSLGWQTGRETQYF. The full variable domain, completed using reference TRBV5-1 and TRBJ2-5, is KAGVTQTPRYLIKTRGQQVTLSCSPISGHRSVSWYQQTPGQGLQFLFEYFSETQRNKGNFPGRFSGRQFSNSRSEMNVSTLELGDSALYLCASSLGWQTGRETQYFGPGTRLLVL.

This rearrangement joins TRBV28 to TRBJ2-5; 11 nucleotides line up with TRBD1. The CDR3 covers 15 residues. V shed 4 bases, J shed 4 bases, and the junction held 5 bases outside the gene matches. The germline CDR1 and CDR2 sequences are MDHEN and SYDVKM. CDR3 in amino acids: CASSSGTGGRETQYF. The CDR3 nucleotides are TGTGCCAGCAGTTCCGGGACAGGGGGGCGAGAGACCCAGTACTTC.

The chain has TRBV19 and TRBJ1-2; D might be TRBD1 (6 bases). CDR3 length equals 17 residues. CDR1 is LNHDA and CDR2 is SQIVND in the germline V gene (reference sequence). Trimming pared 5 bases from V and 4 bases from J, leaving 23 bases between. This CDR3 reads CASSPPAGGGGGYGYTF. The DNA of the CDR3 is TGTGCCAGTAGTCCACCCGCCGGGGGCGGGGGAGGCTATGGCTACACCTTC.

The J gene is TRBJ2-5, the V gene TRBV4-3, with 8 nucleotides matching TRBD1. The CDR3 sequence is 14 residues long. Germline V lookup: CDR1 LGHNA, CDR2 YSLEER. The J segment lost 2 bases and the V segment lost 2 bases, leaving 1 base of the junction unmatched. CDR3 loop: CASSQRTGQETQYF. CDR3 nucleotide sequence: TGCGCCAGCAGCCAACGGACAGGGCAAGAGACCCAGTACTTC.

The chain is built from TRBV5-1 and TRBJ2-5; tentatively, D is TRBD1 (6 bases). V gave up 3 bases and J gave up 5 bases, with 14 bases separating them. In germline, CDR1 is SGHRS, CDR2 YFSETQ. This CDR3 contains 14 residues. CDR3 nucleotides: TGCGCCAGCAGCTCCGACAGGTCACGGGAGACCCAGTACTTC. Translating it yields CASSSDRSRETQYF. Combining the CDR3 with reference TRBV5-1 and TRBJ2-5 gives the whole variable domain KAGVTQTPRYLIKTRGQQVTLSCSPISGHRSVSWYQQTPGQGLQFLFEYFSETQRNKGNFPGRFSGRQFSNSRSEMNVSTLELGDSALYLCASSSDRSRETQYFGPGTRLLVL.

This chain joins TRBV5-6 and TRBJ1-1; D call uncertain. Germline loops: CDR1 SGHDT, CDR2 YYEEEE. Trimming stripped 0 bases from V and 5 bases from J, with 11 bases between. The CDR3 is 14 residues long. CDR3 region: CASSLAQTRTEAFF. The CDR3 nucleotides read TGTGCCAGCAGCTTGGCGCAGACGAGGACTGAAGCTTTCTTT.

The V gene is TRBV25-1, the J gene TRBJ2-3; TRBD2 might be the D (5 bases). Germline-derived CDR1 and CDR2 are MGHDK and SYGVNS. Trimming removed 5 bases from V and 0 bases from J, with 21 bases in between. The CDR3 runs 18 residues. Here the CDR3 reads CASSISAAHPSSTDTQYF. The CDR3 nucleotides are TGTGCCAGCAGTATTAGCGCGGCCCACCCTTCTAGCACAGATACGCAGTATTTT.

This clone has more than one count but fewer than ten. This chain joins TRBV6-1 and TRBJ2-2; TRBD2 aligns across 8 bases. This CDR3 has 15 residues. V was clipped by 6 bases and J by 4 bases; unmatched bases: 7. Germline CDR1 MNHNS, CDR2 SASEGT. The CDR3 loop is CASRNLAGGTGELFF. In DNA form, the CDR3 reads TGTGCCAGCAGGAACCTGGCGGGGGGCACCGGGGAGCTGTTTTTT.

The chain employs TRBV27 and TRBJ2-7; tentatively, D is TRBD1 (6 bases). Trimming took off 3 bases at V and 4 bases at J, with 19 bases between the two ends. CDR1 is MNHEY, CDR2 SMNVEV, per germline (reference sequence). The CDR3 has 16 residues. CDR3 nucleotide sequence: TGTGCCAGCAGTTTTTTGAAGAGTGGGACACCATACGAGCAGTACTTC. Amino acids: CASSFLKSGTPYEQYF.

This clone occurred once. The rearrangement joins TRBV30 to TRBJ1-4; 10 positions match TRBD1. After removal of 3 bases from V and 0 bases from J, the junction contained 7 bases not matched to a gene. The CDR3 extends over 17 amino acids. Germline loops: CDR1 GTSNPN, CDR2 SVGIG (reference sequence). CDR3 amino acids: CAWSPGQGTSTNEKLFF. The CDR3 coding sequence is TGTGCCTGGAGCCCGGGACAGGGGACCTCAACTAATGAAAAACTGTTTTTT.

This chain uses TRBV15 with TRBJ2-5, with D unclear. The germline V and J ends were trimmed by 0 bases and 6 bases, with 11 bases remaining between them. This CDR3 has 14 amino acids. From germline, CDR1 is LNHNV and CDR2 YYDKDF (reference sequence). CDR3 protein: CATSRDDRRQTQYF. Written as DNA, the CDR3 is TGTGCCACCAGCAGAGATGATAGACGTCAGACCCAGTACTTC.

The V gene is TRBV2, the J gene TRBJ2-3; TRBD2 agrees at 9 bases. Germline CDR1 is SNHLY and CDR2 is FYNNEI. Trimming cost V 8 bases and J 0 bases; bases outside gene matches: 15. CDR3 length: 18 amino acids. CDR3 sequence: CASDTGGGRAVSTDTQYF. Written as DNA, the CDR3 is TGTGCCAGCGATACCGGCGGCGGGAGGGCCGTAAGCACAGATACGCAGTATTTT.

This chain connects TRBV4-1 to TRBJ2-3, with TRBD2 identical over 10 bases. The V and J ends lost 7 bases and 0 bases, in that order; junction bases with no gene match: 7. Germline CDR1 is MGHRA and CDR2 is YSYEKL. This CDR3 is built from 16 residues. Here the CDR3 reads CASKAGGPSSTDTQYF. The CDR3 DNA reads TGCGCCAGCAAAGCGGGAGGGCCTAGTAGCACAGATACGCAGTATTTT.